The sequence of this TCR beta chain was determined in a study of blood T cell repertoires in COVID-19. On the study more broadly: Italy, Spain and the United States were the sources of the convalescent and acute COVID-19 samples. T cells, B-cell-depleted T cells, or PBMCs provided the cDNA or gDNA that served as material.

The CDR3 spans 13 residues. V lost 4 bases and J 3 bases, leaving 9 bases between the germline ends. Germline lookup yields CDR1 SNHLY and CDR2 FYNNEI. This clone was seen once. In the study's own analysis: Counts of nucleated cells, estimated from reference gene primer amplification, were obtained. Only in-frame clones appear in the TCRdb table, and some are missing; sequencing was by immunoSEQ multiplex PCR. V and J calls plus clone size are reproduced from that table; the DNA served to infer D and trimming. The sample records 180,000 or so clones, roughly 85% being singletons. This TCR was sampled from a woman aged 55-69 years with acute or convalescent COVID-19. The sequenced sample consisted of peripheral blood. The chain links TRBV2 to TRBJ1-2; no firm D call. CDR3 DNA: TGTGCCAGCAGTGTAGAGGAACACTATGGCTACACCTTC. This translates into CASSVEEHYGYTF. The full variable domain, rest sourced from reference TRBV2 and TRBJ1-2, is EPEVTQTPSHQVTQMGQEVILRCVPISNHLYFYWYRQILGQKVEFLVSFYNNEISEKSEIFDDQFSVERPDGSNFTLKIRSTKLEDSAMYFCASSVEEHYGYTFGSGTRLTVV.